The 5 T cell receptor beta chains below all came from one sample that was sequenced in a study of human T cells and chemical hapten exposure. TCRdb redid the calling of the RACE reads with MiXCR, one entry per CDR3 protein. The data contain about 68,000 distinct CDR3 sequences, 10% to 11% of them singletons. Time point meaning: pre-sensitization, week 0. Noted treatment: therapeutic diphenylcyclopropenone sensitization with weekly scalp DPC. The source was whole blood, collected in connection with sensitization to the hapten diphenylcyclopropenone (DPC). Receptors originate from a woman aged 45-65 years with alopecia areata. Some clones in this sample may be carry-over from other donors' samples.

This clonotype was seen a few times. The V and J genes are TRBV6-5 and TRBJ1-6; D is possibly TRBD1 (6 bases). The V end was cut by 6 bases, the J end by 0 bases, with 12 bases between. CDR1 is MNHEY, CDR2 SVGAGI, per germline. The CDR3 spans 16 residues. CDR3: CASRTGPSSYNSPLHF. For the CDR3, the DNA is TGTGCCAGCAGAACAGGGCCAAGCTCCTATAATTCACCCCTCCACTTT.

This clonotype has more than one count but fewer than ten. V is TRBV4-3 and J is TRBJ2-7; D not resolved. The CDR3 contains 15 residues. Trimming pared 1 base from V and 0 bases from J, leaving 10 bases between. The germline CDR1 and CDR2 sequences are LGHNA and YSLEER. The CDR3: CASSQGRAASYEQYF. CDR3 DNA: TGCGCCAGCAGCCAAGGTCGCGCTGCCTCCTACGAGCAGTACTTC.

This clonotype turned up a few times. The DNA for the CDR3 is TGTGCCAGCAGTGGCCGGGGACATAACTATGGCTACACCTTC. Translated: CASSGRGHNYGYTF. V usage is TRBV27 and J usage is TRBJ1-2, with a possible D match to TRBD1 (6 bases). Per germline, CDR1 MNHEY and CDR2 SMNVEV (reference sequence). The germline V and J ends were trimmed by 5 bases and 1 base, with 11 bases remaining between them. CDR3 length: 14 residues.

This clonotype was counted ten times or more. The chain carries TRBV29-1 and TRBJ2-3; possible D gene TRBD1, 5 bases. V lost 4 bases and J lost 4, with 12 bases in between. The germline gives CDR1 SQVTM, CDR2 ANQGSEA. This CDR3 has 13 residues. The CDR3 sequence is CSVGSLGADTQYF. DNA for the CDR3: TGCAGCGTTGGCAGTCTAGGGGCAGATACGCAGTATTTT.

The chain joins TRBV6-6 to TRBJ2-5; 11 bases are a match to TRBD1. J lost 2 bases, V lost 5 bases, and 10 bases had no gene match. CDR1 is MNHNY, CDR2 SVGAGI, per germline (reference sequence). The CDR3 loop spans 17 amino acids. CDR3 in amino acids: CASSRTGGPSGQETQYF. The CDR3 DNA follows: TGTGCCAGCAGTAGGACAGGGGGCCCCTCTGGGCAAGAGACCCAGTACTTC.